Below, one T cell receptor beta chain is given with its context. The data are from a study of cytomegalovirus exposure and HLA in healthy donors. V lost 5 bases to trimming and J lost 3 bases; unmatched junction nucleotides: 9. The CDR3 contains 14 residues. The germline CDR1 and CDR2 sequences are GTSNPN and SVGIG (reference sequence). The PCR ran on 60 Vbeta and 13 Jbeta primers. Assay used: immunoSEQ multiplex PCR; TCRdb lists only in-frame clones, some missing. The data hold some 81,000 clones, with around 70% observed a single time. The chain links TRBV30 to TRBJ2-5; 7 bases map to TRBD1. Sequencing was done on a sample of PBMCs. This TCR was recovered from a woman in her 40s in good health and CMV-seropositive. CDR3 loop: CAWRNRGREETQYF. DNA of the CDR3: TGTGCCTGGCGGAACAGGGGCAGGGAAGAGACCCAGTACTTC.